This T cell receptor beta chain was found in a study of cytomegalovirus exposure and HLA in healthy donors. PCR amplification relied on 60 Vbeta primers (plus 13 Jbeta primers). Profiled with immunoSEQ multiplex PCR; TCRdb holds only in-frame clones, not every one. The sample contains about 190,000 clones, 65% to 90% of which appear only once. Germline CDR1 and CDR2: MGHRA and YSYEKL. The CDR3 covers 15 residues. V was pared by 2 bases and J by 7 bases, with 14 bases between. This clone is a singleton in its sample. This receptor was obtained from a woman in her 30s in good health and CMV-seronegative. The chain links TRBV4-1 to TRBJ2-2; a possible D gene is TRBD2 (6 bases). Sequencing used PBMCs. The CDR3 region is CASSQPGLENGELFF. In DNA, the CDR3 is TGCGCCAGCAGCCAACCGGGACTCGAGAACGGGGAGCTGTTTTTT.